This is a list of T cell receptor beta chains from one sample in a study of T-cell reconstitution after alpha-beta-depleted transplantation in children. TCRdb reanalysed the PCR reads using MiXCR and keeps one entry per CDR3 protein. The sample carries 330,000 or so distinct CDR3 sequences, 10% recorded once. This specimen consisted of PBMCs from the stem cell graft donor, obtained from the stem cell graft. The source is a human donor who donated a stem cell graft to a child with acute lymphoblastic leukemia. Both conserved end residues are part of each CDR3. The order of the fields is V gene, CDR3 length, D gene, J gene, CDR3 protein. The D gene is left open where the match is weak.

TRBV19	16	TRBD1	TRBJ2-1	CASSTSGTGGTGEQFF
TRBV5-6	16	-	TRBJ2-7	CASSWGDSRRSYEQYF
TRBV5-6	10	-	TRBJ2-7	CASGVYEQYF
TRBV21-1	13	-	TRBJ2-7	CASVTGGRYEQYF
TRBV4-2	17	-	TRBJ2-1	CASSHPLGESLYNEQFF
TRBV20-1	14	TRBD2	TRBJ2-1	CSARGTSEYNEQFF
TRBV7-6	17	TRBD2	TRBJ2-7	CASSPRPSGRAIYEQYF
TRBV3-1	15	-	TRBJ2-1	CASSQALSGTALEFF
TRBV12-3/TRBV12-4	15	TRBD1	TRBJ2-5	CASSPWTGSRGTQYF
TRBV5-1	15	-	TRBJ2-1	CASSLGGAQIYEQFF
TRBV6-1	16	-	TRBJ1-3	CASRVRGGLSGNTIYF
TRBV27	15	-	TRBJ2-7	CASSSRSLGQYEQYF
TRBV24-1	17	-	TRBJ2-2	CATSDFAGPFSTGELFF
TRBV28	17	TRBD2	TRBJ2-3	CASSADLAGGVPDTQYF
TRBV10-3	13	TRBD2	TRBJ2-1	CAISGTSGREQFF
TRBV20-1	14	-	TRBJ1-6	CSARVGADNSPLHF
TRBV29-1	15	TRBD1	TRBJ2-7	CSVEDATGDNYEQYF
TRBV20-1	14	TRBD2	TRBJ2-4	CSARDAGTSGPEYF
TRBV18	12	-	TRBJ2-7	CASSEGDYEQYF
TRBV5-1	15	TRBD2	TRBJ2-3	CASSSGTSGADTQYF
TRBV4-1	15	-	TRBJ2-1	CASSQEGRSYNEQFF